The 30 T cell receptor beta chains given below trace back to one sample, sequenced in a study of blood T cell repertoires in COVID-19. Here immunoSEQ multiplex PCR was the method, and the copy in TCRdb shows in-frame clones only, minus some. The table includes 180,000 or so clones, approximately 85% detected once. The sequenced material came from peripheral blood. The receptors come from a woman in her sixties or seventies with acute or convalescent COVID-19.

V usage is TRBV29-1 and J usage is TRBJ2-1; TRBD2 agrees at 7 bases. Trimming at V came to 7 bases and at J to 0 bases, leaving 9 bases not matched to a gene. This CDR3 is built from 15 residues. The germline V gene encodes CDR1 SQVTM and CDR2 ANQGSEA. The CDR3 reads CSGRHRGSSYNEQFF. CDR3 bases: TGCAGCGGACGGCATCGCGGGAGCTCCTACAATGAGCAGTTCTTC.

The chain has TRBV7-9 and TRBJ2-1, with 7 bases matching TRBD2. Germline trimming cut 5 bases from V and 1 base from J; bases unmatched to any gene: 8. The CDR3 spans 16 residues. Germline-derived CDR1 and CDR2 are SEHNR and FQNEAQ (reference sequence). The CDR3 here is CASSPAGGRSYNEQFF. CDR3 DNA sequence: TGTGCCAGCAGCCCCGCCGGCGGGAGATCCTACAATGAGCAGTTCTTC.

This clone was seen more than once but under ten times. The rearrangement uses TRBV19 and TRBJ2-1; 16 bases map to TRBD2. After removal of 5 bases from V and 7 bases from J, the junction contained 11 bases not matched to a gene. The germline CDR1 and CDR2 sequences are LNHDA and SQIVND (reference sequence). The CDR3 is 18 residues long. CDR3 coding DNA: TGTGCCAGTAGTCCGGGACTAGCGGGAGGGTACTGGGGGAATGAGCAGTTCTTC. It translates to CASSPGLAGGYWGNEQFF. Together with reference TRBV19 and TRBJ2-1, the CDR3 gives the full variable domain: DGGITQSPKYLFRKEGQNVTLSCEQNLNHDAMYWYRQDPGQGLRLIYYSQIVNDFQKGDIAEGYSVSREKKESFPLTVTSAQKNPTAFYLCASSPGLAGGYWGNEQFFGPGTRLTVL.

The chain employs TRBV6-5 and TRBJ1-1; 9 bases are a match to TRBD1. The CDR3 extends over 13 amino acids. The germline V gene has CDR1 MNHEY and CDR2 SVGAGI. Trimming took 4 bases from V and 8 from J; bases not matched to a gene: 5. The CDR3 DNA follows: TGTGCCAGCAGTTCCCCAGGGACAGGGGAAGCTTTCTTT. It translates to CASSSPGTGEAFF.

J is TRBJ2-2 and V is TRBV27; 9 bases fit TRBD2. CDR1 MNHEY and CDR2 SMNVEV come from the germline V gene (reference sequence). With 5 bases clipped from V and 2 bases from J, the junction kept 3 bases outside the gene matches. This CDR3 has 15 residues. This chain's CDR3 is CASSPAGGNTGELFF. The CDR3 coding sequence is TGTGCCAGCAGTCCAGCGGGAGGAAACACCGGGGAGCTGTTTTTT.

This chain joins TRBV7-8 and TRBJ2-3, with TRBD2 matching 12 bases. Germline CDR1 is SGHVS and CDR2 is FQNEAQ. The CDR3 spans 17 residues. The ends lost 2 bases at V and 3 bases at J; junction bases unmatched: 6. CDR3 region: CASSLYGTSGSTDTQYF. The CDR3 DNA follows: TGTGCCAGCAGCTTATATGGGACTAGCGGGTCAACAGATACGCAGTATTTT. Drawing the rest from reference TRBV7-8 and TRBJ2-3, the complete variable domain is GAGVSQSPRYKVAKRGQDVALRCDPISGHVSLFWYQQALGQGPEFLTYFQNEAQLDKSGLPSDRFFAERPEGSVSTLKIQRTQQEDSAVYLCASSLYGTSGSTDTQYFGPGTRLTVL.

The sample holds one count of this clone. The chain recombines TRBV19 with TRBJ1-1; D not resolved. The V end lost 4 bases, the J end lost 5 bases, and 8 bases lay between the germline ends. Germline V gene data show CDR1 as LNHDA and CDR2 as SQIVND (reference sequence). The CDR3 loop spans 12 amino acids. This CDR3 reads CASSRGRTEAFF. CDR3 nucleotide sequence: TGTGCCAGTAGTAGAGGGCGGACTGAAGCTTTCTTT.

The chain has TRBV28 and TRBJ1-1; D is uncertain. The CDR3 has 15 residues. Looked up from germline, CDR1 is MDHEN and CDR2 is SYDVKM. Trimming removed 5 bases at V and 3 bases at J, with 16 bases between. The DNA of the CDR3 is TGTGCCAGCAGTAATCGTCGGAGAGGTTACACTGAAGCTTTCTTT. Its protein product is CASSNRRRGYTEAFF.

In this sample, this clone turned up once. The J gene is TRBJ1-4, the V gene TRBV5-1; D may be TRBD1 (6 bases). CDR3 size: 15 residues. The V end lost 0 bases, the J end lost 4 bases, and 10 bases lay between the germline ends. The germline V gene has CDR1 SGHRS and CDR2 YFSETQ. CDR3 in amino acids: CASSLAGQSNEKLFF. CDR3 nucleotides: TGCGCCAGCAGCTTGGCAGGACAGAGTAATGAAAAACTGTTTTTT.

V gene TRBV30 combines with J gene TRBJ2-7, with 11 bases lining up with TRBD2. This CDR3 is 14 amino acids long. With 5 bases clipped from V and 2 bases from J, the junction kept 5 bases outside the gene matches. In germline, CDR1 is GTSNPN, CDR2 SVGIG (reference sequence). In DNA form, the CDR3 reads TGTGCCTGGGGGTCGACTAGCGGGGCCTACGAGCAGTACTTC. Encoded protein: CAWGSTSGAYEQYF.

The V and J genes are TRBV18 and TRBJ2-1; 7 bases match TRBD2. Germline CDR1 and CDR2: KGHSH and LQKENI. With V trimmed by 3 bases and J by 7 bases, 12 bases remained unmatched. This CDR3 has 16 residues. The CDR3 is CASSPLGRGSRNEQFF. The CDR3 DNA sequence: TGTGCCAGCTCACCCCTCGGCCGCGGGAGTCGGAATGAGCAGTTCTTC.

The genes are TRBV4-2 and TRBJ2-1; D may be TRBD2 (6 bases). This CDR3 is built from 15 residues. Germline CDR1 is LGHNA and CDR2 is YNFKEQ. Trimming took off 2 bases at V and 0 bases at J, with 8 bases between the two ends. CDR3 sequence reads: CASSQLASSYNEQFF. DNA for the CDR3: TGTGCCAGCAGCCAACTAGCGAGCTCCTACAATGAGCAGTTCTTC.

V usage is TRBV30 and J usage is TRBJ2-2, with D perhaps matching TRBD2 (5 bases). The germline V gene has CDR1 GTSNPN and CDR2 SVGIG (reference sequence). The CDR3 has 12 residues. Trimming removed 3 bases from V and 4 bases from J, with 6 bases in between. CDR3 region: CAWRGSTGELFF. In DNA, the CDR3 is TGTGCCTGGAGGGGGAGCACCGGGGAGCTGTTTTTT.

The chain employs TRBV6-1 and TRBJ1-5, with D unclear. The V end was cut by 3 bases, the J end by 0 bases, with 12 bases between. The CDR3 sequence is 16 residues long. Germline CDR1 and CDR2: MNHNS and SASEGT. The CDR3 DNA is TGTGCCAGCAGTGATCCTCGAGGATTTAGCAATCAGCCCCAGCATTTT. This translates into CASSDPRGFSNQPQHF.

The chain carries TRBV11-2 and TRBJ2-1, with D perhaps matching TRBD1 (7 bases). Germline CDR1 SGHAT, CDR2 FQNNGV. The V and J ends lost 4 bases and 2 bases respectively, with 15 bases between them. The CDR3 loop spans 16 amino acids. CDR3 in amino acids: CASSSQGGLPYNEQFF. The CDR3 coding sequence is TGTGCCAGCAGCTCCCAGGGGGGACTCCCCTACAATGAGCAGTTCTTC.

The chain couples TRBV27 to TRBJ1-3, with D perhaps matching TRBD1 (6 bases). Looked up from germline, CDR1 is MNHEY and CDR2 is SMNVEV (reference sequence). This CDR3 is built from 15 residues. V lost 5 bases and J 4 bases, leaving 15 bases between the germline ends. CDR3 DNA: TGTGCCAGCAGTCTCCAACAGGGCGTGGGAAACACCATATATTTT. Translating gives CASSLQQGVGNTIYF.

The J gene is TRBJ2-3, the V gene TRBV14; D remains ambiguous. The germline V and J ends were trimmed by 4 bases and 2 bases, with 4 bases remaining between them. The CDR3 contains 12 residues. Germline lookup yields CDR1 SGHDN and CDR2 FVKESK. The chain's CDR3 is CASSLVTDTQYF. As DNA, the CDR3 is TGTGCCAGCAGCCTAGTCACAGATACGCAGTATTTT.

This chain connects TRBV3-1 (or the pseudogene TRBV3-2) to TRBJ2-7, with a weak D call TRBD2 (5 bases). The germline CDR1 and CDR2 sequences are LGHDT and YNNKEL (reference sequence). V lost 1 base to trimming and J lost 3 bases, with 16 bases between them. CDR3 length: 16 residues. CDR3 in amino acids: CASSQGPGNKIYEQYF. The CDR3 coding sequence is TGTGCCAGCAGCCAAGGACCGGGAAACAAAATCTACGAGCAGTACTTC.

V is TRBV6-5 and J is TRBJ1-3, with a tentative D call TRBD1 (6 bases). Trimming shortened V by 6 bases and J by 0 bases, and 9 bases separated the two germline ends. This CDR3 spans 14 amino acids. Germline V gene lookup returns CDR1 MNHEY and CDR2 SVGAGI. CDR3 coding DNA: TGTGCCAGCAGGGACAGCTTCTCTGGAAACACCATATATTTT. As protein: CASRDSFSGNTIYF.

J is TRBJ2-3 and V is TRBV28, with D possibly TRBD1 on 6 matching bases. The CDR3 totals 16 residues. Deletions cut 6 bases from V and 2 bases from J, with 18 bases between. Germline V gene lookup returns CDR1 MDHEN and CDR2 SYDVKM. The CDR3 DNA is TGTGCCAGCAGCACATCCAAGGGGACATTCACAGATACGCAGTATTTT. Its translation: CASSTSKGTFTDTQYF.

For this clone: This sample includes further DNA sequences coding for the same CDR3. This rearrangement joins TRBV11-3 to TRBJ1-3; D is unclear. The germline V gene encodes CDR1 SGHNT and CDR2 YENEEA. Trimming shortened V by 5 bases and J by 2 bases, and 10 bases separated the two germline ends. The CDR3 runs to 14 residues. The CDR3 DNA follows: TGTGCCAGCAGCCCAGGTCTTACTGGAAACACCATATATTTT. This encodes CASSPGLTGNTIYF. The full variable domain, completed using reference TRBV11-3 and TRBJ1-3, is EAGVVQSPRYKIIEKKQPVAFWCNPISGHNTLYWYLQNLGQGPELLIRYENEEAVDDSQLPKDRFSAERLKGVDSTLKIQPAELGDSAVYLCASSPGLTGNTIYFGEGSWLTVV.

Note on this clone: At one end, the junction sequence differs from germline, possibly due to a read error. This chain links TRBV7-7 with TRBJ2-7; TRBD1 matches 7 bases. CDR3 length: 15 amino acids. Per the germline V gene, CDR1 is SSHAT and CDR2 is FNYEAQ (reference sequence). CDR3 region: CASSPGTVGLYEQYF. Here the CDR3 DNA reads TGTGCTAGCAGCCCCGGGACAGTGGGCCTCTACGAGCAGTACTTC. The full variable domain, rest sourced from reference TRBV7-7 and TRBJ2-7, is GAGVSQSPRYKVTKRGQDVTLRCDPISSHATLYWYQQALGQGPEFLTYFNYEAQPDKSGLPSDRFSAERPEGSISTLTIQRTEQRDSAMYRCASSPGTVGLYEQYFGPGTRLTVT.

This clone was counted once. The genes are TRBV25-1 and TRBJ1-2; weak D call: TRBD1 (6 bases). Trimming pared 2 bases from V and 5 bases from J, leaving 12 bases between. From germline, CDR1 is MGHDK and CDR2 SYGVNS. This CDR3 comprises 14 residues. The CDR3 loop is CASSERWTEYGYTF. The CDR3 DNA is TGTGCCAGCAGTGAAAGATGGACAGAATATGGCTACACCTTC.

The genes are TRBV6-6 and TRBJ1-4; a weak D match, TRBD1 (6 bases). Per the germline V gene, CDR1 is MNHNY and CDR2 is SVGAGI (reference sequence). CDR3 size: 14 residues. The V and J ends lost 0 bases and 8 bases respectively, with 10 bases between them. CDR3 residues: CASSYSQGTEKLFF. Here the CDR3 DNA reads TGTGCCAGCAGTTACTCTCAGGGGACCGAAAAACTGTTTTTT.

This clone was seen more than once but under ten times. The rearrangement uses TRBV28 and TRBJ1-4; D gene unclear. The V and J ends lost 4 bases and 7 bases respectively, with 13 bases between them. This CDR3 is built from 14 residues. The germline gives CDR1 MDHEN, CDR2 SYDVKM. CDR3 nucleotides: TGTGCCAGCAGTTGGGCCTCCGAGAGTGAAAAACTGTTTTTT. It is translated as CASSWASESEKLFF.

For the CDR3, the DNA is TGTGCCAGCAGAGAAACCGGGACAGGGGGCCAGTACTTC. Its translation is CASRETGTGGQYF. The chain links TRBV28 to TRBJ2-7; 12 bases match TRBD1. The germline V gene has CDR1 MDHEN and CDR2 SYDVKM. CDR3 size: 13 residues. V lost 6 bases, J lost 10 bases, and 7 bases stayed unmatched.

This chain joins TRBV6-1 and TRBJ1-2; D is unclear. CDR1 and CDR2 (germline): MNHNS, SASEGT. V dropped 0 bases and J dropped 8 bases, with 16 bases sitting between them. This CDR3 spans 15 amino acids. As DNA, the CDR3 is TGTGCCAGCAGTGAAGCGATGAGTCCCCGATTAGGCTACACCTTC. Its translation: CASSEAMSPRLGYTF.

This sequence joins TRBV28 and TRBJ2-5; possibly TRBD1 for D (6 bases). This CDR3 spans 15 amino acids. CDR1 and CDR2 (germline): MDHEN, SYDVKM. Trimming took 4 bases from V and 6 from J, leaving 18 bases between them. The DNA for the CDR3 is TGTGCCAGCAGTTCTCCAACCAGACAGGCGCAGACCCAGTACTTC. Its protein is CASSSPTRQAQTQYF. The variable domain in full, with the rest retrieved from reference TRBV28 and TRBJ2-5, is DVKVTQSSRYLVKRTGEKVFLECVQDMDHENMFWYRQDPGLGLRLIYFSYDVKMKEKGDIPEGYSVSREKKERFSLILESASTNQTSMYLCASSSPTRQAQTQYFGPGTRLLVL.

The CDR3 DNA follows: TGTGCCAGCAGCTGGCGGGCAGCGGGTTACGAGCAGTACGTC. Protein product: CASSWRAAGYEQYV. V and J are TRBV6-2 or TRBV6-3 and TRBJ2-7, with D possibly TRBD2 on 6 matching bases. The germline gives CDR1 MNHEY, CDR2 SVGEGT. This CDR3 region has 14 residues. V lost 6 bases to trimming and J lost 4 bases, with 16 bases between them.

A few counts support this clone. The chain joins TRBV9 to TRBJ1-2, with 8 positions matching TRBD1. V lost 4 bases to trimming and J lost 8 bases; unmatched junction nucleotides: 7. There are 13 residues in the CDR3. Germline values: CDR1 SGDLS, CDR2 YYNGEE. CDR3 residues: CASSTGQGDGYTF. The DNA of the CDR3 is TGTGCCAGCAGCACCGGACAGGGCGACGGCTACACCTTC.